This T cell receptor beta chain appears in the sequencing data of a study of T cell responses to AZD1222 COVID-19 vaccine. Data came from immunoSEQ multiplex PCR; TCRdb stores just in-frame clones and leaves some out. The table has about 110,000 clones, about nine tenths seen once. The CDR3 length is 16 residues. V was clipped by 3 bases and J by 0 bases, with 13 bases between them. CDR1 is LNHDA and CDR2 is SQIVND in the germline V gene (reference sequence). The origin of this receptor is an adult who received the AZD1222 COVID-19 vaccine. Sample: peripheral blood, taken 28 days after the second AZD1222 dose. V usage is TRBV19 and J usage is TRBJ2-3; D not certain. CDR3 DNA sequence: TGTGCCAGTAGTATCCCGGGCCCCGCTAGCACAGATACGCAGTATTTT. Translating gives CASSIPGPASTDTQYF.